The 25 T cell receptor beta chains listed next were all sequenced from one sample in a study of PD-1 blockade in mismatch repair-deficient tumors listed by TCRdb under 2017. To prepare the library, the immunoSEQ multiplex PCR assay was applied. Imported from immuneACCESS, the table was reduced by TCRdb to in-frame sequences with V and J called. These copies leave out some clones; in studies compared against another copy, an unresolved V gene accounts for under half, and the cause of the remainder is not known. Present in this sample are around 100,000 clones, around three quarters of which were seen just once. The top ten constitute about 4.7% of the sample. The source material was peripheral blood, sampled about 60 weeks after starting pembrolizumab. The receptors were gathered from an adult with mismatch repair-deficient cancer.

The gene calls are TRBV19 and TRBJ1-5; D is perhaps TRBD1 (6 bases). The germline V and J ends were trimmed by 6 bases and 1 base, with 19 bases remaining between them. CDR1 and CDR2 (germline): LNHDA, SQIVND (reference sequence). The length of the CDR3 is 17 residues. CDR3: CASSPKQGSLSNQPQHF. The DNA of the CDR3 is TGTGCCAGTAGCCCCAAACAGGGATCACTGAGCAATCAGCCCCAGCATTTT. The full variable domain, rest sourced from reference TRBV19 and TRBJ1-5, is DGGITQSPKYLFRKEGQNVTLSCEQNLNHDAMYWYRQDPGQGLRLIYYSQIVNDFQKGDIAEGYSVSREKKESFPLTVTSAQKNPTAFYLCASSPKQGSLSNQPQHFGDGTRLSIL.

This chain uses TRBV11-3 with TRBJ2-2; the D is unclear. Trimming left V 5 bases short and J 0 bases short, with 4 bases between. In germline, CDR1 is SGHNT, CDR2 YENEEA. This CDR3 spans 13 amino acids. The CDR3 DNA follows: TGTGCCAGCAGCCGTTCGAACACCGGGGAGCTGTTTTTT. It is translated as CASSRSNTGELFF.

V gene TRBV15 combines with J gene TRBJ2-2, with no clear D. Trimming left V 5 bases short and J 1 base short, with 2 bases between. The CDR3 runs to 12 residues. CDR1 and CDR2 (germline): LNHNV, YYDKDF (reference sequence). CDR3 in amino acids: CATSRNTGELFF. In DNA form, the CDR3 reads TGTGCCACCAGCCGGAACACCGGGGAGCTGTTTTTT.

The chain combines TRBV19 with TRBJ2-5, with TRBD2 identical over 10 bases. The CDR3 is made up of 16 amino acids. The J segment lost 5 bases and the V segment lost 5 bases, leaving 11 bases of the junction unmatched. Germline V gene data show CDR1 as LNHDA and CDR2 as SQIVND (reference sequence). In DNA form, the CDR3 reads TGTGCCAGTAGTGGGAGACTAGCGGGCCTAGGGGAGACCCAGTACTTC. Translating gives CASSGRLAGLGETQYF.

This clone was recorded only once. The CDR3: CASSFIGETQYF. For the CDR3, the DNA is TGTGCCAGCAGCTTCATCGGAGAGACCCAGTACTTC. J is TRBJ2-5 and V is TRBV5-6; D is unclear. The CDR3 runs 12 residues. V lost 2 bases to trimming and J lost 4 bases, with 6 bases between them. Per the germline V gene, CDR1 is SGHDT and CDR2 is YYEEEE.

This sequence joins TRBV11-2 and TRBJ2-7, with TRBD1 identical over 9 bases. CDR1 and CDR2 from the germline V gene are SGHAT and FQNNGV. Trimming at V came to 5 bases and at J to 4 bases, leaving 6 bases not matched to a gene. CDR3 length: 14 amino acids. The CDR3 DNA is TGTGCCAGCAGCACAGGACAGGGGATTTACGAGCAGTACTTC. Protein product: CASSTGQGIYEQYF.

The V call is TRBV5-6, the J call TRBJ2-7, with 10 bases lining up with TRBD2. The CDR3 is 15 amino acids. CDR1 and CDR2 from the germline V gene are SGHDT and YYEEEE. The ends lost 5 bases at V and 2 bases at J; junction bases unmatched: 7. As DNA, the CDR3 is TGTGCCAGCAGGGTGCGAAGCGGGAGGGCCTACGAGCAGTACTTC. This encodes CASRVRSGRAYEQYF.

V and J are TRBV4-2 and TRBJ2-2; D is uncertain. In germline, CDR1 is LGHNA, CDR2 YNFKEQ. V was shortened by 1 base and J by 0 bases, with 6 bases between the two germline ends. The CDR3 totals 15 residues. CDR3 loop: CASSQGAPNTGELFF. The DNA of the CDR3 is TGTGCCAGCAGCCAAGGGGCGCCGAACACCGGGGAGCTGTTTTTT.

V gene TRBV4-3 combines with J gene TRBJ1-1; the match to TRBD1 covers 10 bases. There are 15 residues in the CDR3. Germline CDR1 LGHNA, CDR2 YSLEER. The junction had 2 bases not matched to a gene; V was cut back by 0 bases and J by 4 bases. The CDR3, as DNA: TGCGCCAGCAGCCAAGAGGGGACAGGGGCCACTGAAGCTTTCTTT. It encodes CASSQEGTGATEAFF.

The chain uses TRBV6-1 and TRBJ1-2, with D unresolved. The V gene lost 3 bases and the J gene lost 2 bases, with 13 bases spanning the gap. The germline V gene has CDR1 MNHNS and CDR2 SASEGT. CDR3 length equals 15 residues. CDR3 sequence (DNA): TGTGCCAGCAGTGATCCAGACCTAGGAAACTATGGCTACACCTTC. It is translated as CASSDPDLGNYGYTF.

V gene TRBV5-4 combines with J gene TRBJ1-2, with TRBD1 as a possible D gene (5 bases). Germline V lookup: CDR1 SGHNT, CDR2 YYREEE (reference sequence). The CDR3 runs to 16 residues. Trimming removed 4 bases at V and 3 bases at J, with 19 bases between. The CDR3 region has the DNA TGTGCCAGCAGCCCGGAACGGCAGGGCGAAGACTATGGCTACACCTTC. Translation gives CASSPERQGEDYGYTF.

This rearrangement joins TRBV9 to TRBJ2-2; 10 bases are a match to TRBD2. Germline assignment: CDR1 SGDLS and CDR2 YYNGEE. Germline trimming cut 0 bases from V and 6 bases from J; bases unmatched to any gene: 5. This CDR3 spans 16 amino acids. The CDR3 protein is CASSVELAGFAGELFF. The DNA of the CDR3 is TGTGCCAGCAGCGTAGAACTAGCGGGATTCGCCGGGGAGCTGTTTTTT.

This clone has a single count. The chain uses TRBV6-1 and TRBJ2-7, with D possibly being TRBD1 or TRBD2 (5 bases each). V lost 6 bases to trimming and J lost 4 bases, with 13 bases between them. The CDR3 contains 13 residues. Looked up from germline, CDR1 is MNHNS and CDR2 is SASEGT. The CDR3, as DNA: TGTGCCAGCAGCACTAGAAAGGGGTACGAGCAGTACTTC. It codes for CASSTRKGYEQYF.

V usage is TRBV27 and J usage is TRBJ2-7, with 11 bases lining up with TRBD2. The CDR3 spans 15 residues. CDR1 and CDR2 from the germline V gene are MNHEY and SMNVEV (reference sequence). The ends lost 4 bases at V and 2 bases at J; junction bases unmatched: 4. The chain's CDR3 is CASSWSTSGAYEQYF. CDR3 in DNA: TGTGCCAGCAGTTGGTCGACTAGCGGGGCCTACGAGCAGTACTTC.

The J gene is TRBJ1-1, the V gene TRBV28; D remains ambiguous. The germline V gene has CDR1 MDHEN and CDR2 SYDVKM. CDR3 size: 12 residues. V was trimmed by 6 bases and J by 0 bases, leaving 5 bases between them. CDR3 amino acids: CASRNVNTEAFF. CDR3 bases: TGTGCCAGCAGGAACGTGAACACTGAAGCTTTCTTT.

The chain joins TRBV18 to TRBJ1-1; D unresolved. CDR3 length: 15 residues. V gave up 0 bases and J gave up 2 bases, with 10 bases separating them. The V gene's germline CDR1 is KGHSH and CDR2 LQKENI. CDR3 region: CASSPPGGGNTEAFF. CDR3 sequence (DNA): TGTGCCAGCTCACCACCTGGAGGAGGCAACACTGAAGCTTTCTTT.

The CDR3 reads CASSYDRGLGYTF. The CDR3 region has the DNA TGTGCCAGCAGCTATGACAGGGGGCTCGGCTACACCTTC. V gene TRBV5-5 combines with J gene TRBJ1-2; 10 nucleotides line up with TRBD1. The CDR3 is 13 amino acids. Germline CDR1 is SGHKS and CDR2 is YYEKEE (reference sequence). J lost 8 bases, V lost 3 bases, and 4 bases had no gene match.

The rearrangement uses TRBV19 and TRBJ1-2, with D possibly matching TRBD1 (6 bases). The germline V and J ends were trimmed by 5 bases and 8 bases, with 21 bases remaining between them. The CDR3 contains 15 residues. Germline V gives CDR1 LNHDA, CDR2 SQIVND (reference sequence). CDR3 loop: CASSFRDIVSIGYTF. The CDR3 bases are TGTGCCAGTAGTTTCCGGGACATCGTCTCGATCGGCTACACCTTC.

V usage is TRBV7-9 and J usage is TRBJ2-5, with D perhaps matching TRBD1 or TRBD2 (6 bases each). In germline, CDR1 is SEHNR, CDR2 FQNEAQ (reference sequence). The V end was cut by 2 bases, the J end by 1 base, with 11 bases between. The CDR3 covers 15 residues. Here the CDR3 reads CASSLRTGAQETQYF. CDR3 DNA: TGTGCCAGCAGCTTAAGGACGGGGGCCCAAGAGACCCAGTACTTC.

The V call is TRBV29-1, the J call TRBJ2-3; TRBD2 agrees at 7 bases. Germline loops: CDR1 SQVTM, CDR2 ANQGSEA. The CDR3 runs to 18 residues. The trim removed 5 bases at V and 6 bases at J, leaving 23 bases unmatched. The CDR3 nucleotides read TGCAGCGTTATGTGGTCGTTTTGGGAGGGCCGTCCTCTGGATACGCAGTATTTT. This sequence encodes CSVMWSFWEGRPLDTQYF.

This chain joins TRBV5-1 and TRBJ2-7; maybe TRBD1 (5 bases). CDR3 length: 15 amino acids. Deletions cut 2 bases from V and 5 bases from J, with 17 bases between. From germline, CDR1 is SGHRS and CDR2 YFSETQ. DNA for the CDR3: TGCGCCAGCAGCTTTCGGGCAGGGATCTTAGACGAGCAGTACTTC. It encodes CASSFRAGILDEQYF.

Here the CDR3 DNA reads TGTGCCAGCAGCCAGGCCGGGACTACCTACGAGCAGTACTTC. Translating gives CASSQAGTTYEQYF. The rearrangement joins TRBV7-9 to TRBJ2-7, with 7 nucleotides matching TRBD2. J lost 2 bases, V lost 5 bases, and 6 bases had no gene match. This CDR3 contains 14 residues. CDR1 is SEHNR, CDR2 FQNEAQ, per germline (reference sequence).

The CDR3 nucleotides are TGTGCCAGCAGCTTAAAGTCTAGCGGGAGAGAGACCCAGTACTTC. Translating it yields CASSLKSSGRETQYF. V and J are TRBV7-9 and TRBJ2-5, with TRBD2 matching over 10 bases. Trimming removed 2 bases from V and 4 bases from J; junction bases left unmatched: 4. This CDR3 has 15 amino acids. Germline loops: CDR1 SEHNR, CDR2 FQNEAQ (reference sequence).

The rearrangement joins TRBV27 to TRBJ1-1; unclear D gene. V shed 4 bases and J shed 5 bases, with 11 bases lying between them. This CDR3 comprises 13 residues. In germline, CDR1 is MNHEY, CDR2 SMNVEV (reference sequence). The CDR3 is CASSSLGRTEAFF. CDR3 DNA sequence: TGTGCCAGCAGTTCCCTTGGCAGAACTGAAGCTTTCTTT.

The V call is TRBV7-2, the J call TRBJ2-5; D unclear. CDR3 length: 15 amino acids. With 2 bases removed from V and 2 bases from J, the gap between germline ends came to 12 bases. From germline, CDR1 is SGHTA and CDR2 FQGNSA. As DNA, the CDR3 is TGTGCCAGCAGCTTATCGCATCACCCTCAAGAGACCCAGTACTTC. Amino acids: CASSLSHHPQETQYF.